The clone carrying this T cell receptor beta chain came up a few times. Its antigen is undetermined. Trimming cost V 6 bases and J 4 bases, with 10 bases left between them. The CDR3 runs to 14 residues. The V gene's germline CDR1 is SNHLY and CDR2 FYNNEI. These data are taken from a study of beta chain features in type 1 diabetes. Reverse transcription of all isolated RNA meant that expressed TCRB transcripts were sequenced. Produced via immunoSEQ multiplex PCR; TCRdb's table is partial and in-frame only. The repertoire holds almost 250,000 clones, with 12% to 15% as singletons. Notes on the study in general: Researchers report that Type 1 diabetes patients had moderately but significantly shorter TCRB CDR3s across all four CD4+ subsets.

This rearrangement joins TRBV2 to TRBJ1-6; the D gene is possibly TRBD1 (6 bases). This clonotype was sampled from a woman in her thirties or forties in good health. The source material was naive CD4+ T cells from blood. DNA for the CDR3: TGTGCCAGCAGGGGACAAGAATATAATTCACCCCTCCACTTT. Residues: CASRGQEYNSPLHF.